This T cell receptor beta chain stems from a study of radiation and T cells in renal cell carcinoma. As for time point: blood 4 weeks post-SBRT, at nephrectomy. Stated treatment: 15 Gy SBRT to primary tumor, nephrectomy 4 weeks later. Repertoires were generated with immunoSEQ multiplex PCR, while TCRdb's copy carries only in-frame clones and drops some. The data show fewer than 80,000 clones, roughly 83% seen once. This TCR was sampled from a woman aged 55-70 years with renal cell carcinoma. The sequencing used blood, collected from a patient whose treatment included radiotherapy and nephrectomy.

The CDR3 sequence: CASSDLGTGGELFF. CDR3 bases: TGTGCCAGCAGTGACCTCGGGACAGGGGGGGAGCTGTTTTTT. The chain carries TRBV2 and TRBJ2-2, with 9 bases lining up with TRBD1. V lost 3 bases and J lost 8; bases outside the gene matches: 4. Germline V lookup: CDR1 SNHLY, CDR2 FYNNEI. The CDR3 sequence is 14 residues long.